This TCR beta chain was retrieved from a study of T cells in Graves' hyperthyroidism and ophthalmopathy. Overall study context: Peripheral blood was acquired at first diagnosis, ahead of any therapy whatsoever.

The CDR3 is 17 amino acids. V shed 0 bases and J 0 bases; nucleotides not matched to a gene: 2. Germline lookup yields CDR1 MDHEN and CDR2 SYDVKM. Amplification of TCR beta CDR3 regions used RNA as the template. An initial round of RT-PCR targeting the TCR CDR3 relied on the HTBI primer set. TCRdb called the multiplex PCR reads again in MiXCR, with one record for every CDR3 protein. The data contain roughly 360,000 distinct CDR3 sequences, approximately 12% of them seen just once; the ten biggest clones take up about 20%. This clonotype came up many times. Hyperthyroidism in the patients, aged 18 to 65, was newly diagnosed and under 2 months in duration.

This clonotype originated in a man in his thirties or forties with Graves' hyperthyroidism that later progressed to Graves' ophthalmopathy. What was sequenced was blood. The gene calls are TRBV28 and TRBJ1-4; 9 bases align to TRBD1. The CDR3 bases are TGTGCCAGCAGTTTATGGGGACAGGGAGCAACTAATGAAAAACTGTTTTTT. Translation: CASSLWGQGATNEKLFF. Combining the CDR3 with reference TRBV28 and TRBJ1-4 gives the whole variable domain DVKVTQSSRYLVKRTGEKVFLECVQDMDHENMFWYRQDPGLGLRLIYFSYDVKMKEKGDIPEGYSVSREKKERFSLILESASTNQTSMYLCASSLWGQGATNEKLFFGSGTQLSVL.